This T cell receptor beta chain was sequenced during a study of T cells after yellow fever vaccination. The germline V and J ends were trimmed by 0 bases and 2 bases, with 8 bases remaining between them. The CDR3 is 14 amino acids. Germline CDR1 SGDLS, CDR2 YYNGEE. Notes on this clonotype: Its antigen is as yet unknown.

Regarding the study as a whole: Among all clonotypes, a small share was observed in both CD4 and CD8 compartments. FACS-sorted repertoires might harbor abundant contaminating clonotypes from the bulk population. The study found a weaker secondary response that peaked faster, day 5 versus 15.

Template switching with 5'RACE generated the TCR cDNA and added a universal primer site and UMIs. TCRdb re-analysed the 5' RACE reads in MiXCR, keeping a single row per CDR3 protein. The data hold some 320,000 distinct CDR3 sequences, with about 4% observed a single time. Sequenced here: PBMCs, sampled 5 days after the yellow fever booster vaccination. The sequence was obtained from a man younger than 30 who received the YFV17D yellow fever vaccine. The rearrangement uses TRBV9 and TRBJ1-1; D is uncertain. The CDR3 bases are TGTGCCAGCAGCGTAGGAGTAACCAACACTGAAGCTTTCTTT. Its translation: CASSVGVTNTEAFF.